The clone carrying this TCR beta chain has only one observation. Its specificity is not known. The junction and the germline gene differ at one end; a read error may be behind it. This record belongs to a study of T cell repertoires in ileal Crohn's disease. About the study: All patients had surgery for stricturing (about 61%) or penetrating (about 39%) disease. Thiopurines (approximately ten) or anti-TNF agents (roughly 18) were given postoperatively to about half.

Profiling relied on immunoSEQ multiplex PCR, and the TCRdb table lists in-frame clones only, not all of them. This sample has 7,000 to 8,500 clones, with 81% found just once. This CDR3 spans 18 amino acids. Germline CDR1 and CDR2: MGHDK and SYGVNS. Study-level findings and limits: Mucosal expansions were suggested to be mainly CD8 T cells. Endoscopic recurrence occurred in every patient whose clonality exceeded 26.8%.

Sequenced sample: ileal tissue. The chain joins TRBV25-1 to TRBJ2-5, with 12 bases fitting TRBD2. The J call may be wrong; the DNA end is better matched by TRBJ2-7. The receptor's source is an adult with Crohn's disease. The CDR3 loop is CASSGKTSGSWNLYEQYF. As DNA, the CDR3 is TGTGCTAGCAGTGGGAAGACTAGCGGGAGTTGGAATCTGTACGAGCAGTACTTC.